The text below deals with one TCR beta chain. Antigen unknown. This specimen belongs to a study of post-analysis software for immune sequencing data. In the study overall: Included among the disease courses, which were recorded for the cohort, were relapsing-remitting, secondary progressive and progressive-relapsing multiple sclerosis.

Study-wide results and limits: The normalized Chao1 diversity of multiple sclerosis patients was significantly lower than that of controls.

Each TCR beta cDNA library carried unique molecular identifiers. T cells, about 0.9 to 11 million of them, yielded around 460,000 cDNA molecules. TCRdb redid the calling of the PCR reads with MiXCR, one entry per CDR3 protein. The data show 750,000 to 900,000 distinct CDR3 sequences, around 46% seen once. Sequenced: blood. The clonotype originates from a girl under 18 with multiple sclerosis.

CDR3 sequence (DNA): TGCAGCGTGTGGACAGGGGTGAGCACCGGGGAGCTGTTTTTT. It is translated as CSVWTGVSTGELFF. The rearrangement joins TRBV29-1 to TRBJ2-2, with TRBD1 matching 9 bases. CDR1 is SQVTM, CDR2 ANQGSEA, per germline. The CDR3 is 14 residues long. The J segment lost 4 bases and the V segment lost 6 bases, leaving 6 bases of the junction unmatched.